This T cell receptor (beta chain) was found in a study of OX40 agonist ivuxolimab in advanced cancers. Between the trimmed V and J ends, which lost 1 base and 10 bases, there was a span of 11 bases. CDR1 and CDR2 from the germline V gene are LNHNV and YYDKDF (reference sequence). There are 13 residues in the CDR3. Notes on this clone: Its antigen remains unknown.

Study results and limitations: Dose levels from 0.1 to 3.0 mg/kg saw CD4+ and CD8+ blood T cells expand clonally by week 6. Among the lowest levels of clonal expansion were found in partial responders at 0.1-3.0 mg/kg. Antigen specificity was not determined for the expanded peripheral T cells.

Assay used: immunoSEQ multiplex PCR; TCRdb lists only in-frame clones, some missing. The table shows 35,000 to 45,000 clones, with around 87% occurring only once. The chain is built from TRBV15 and TRBJ2-1; a possible D gene is TRBD2 (6 bases). The clonotype originates from an adult with an advanced solid tumor such as melanoma, head and neck, liver or kidney cancer. The sample consisted of CD4+ or CD8+ T cells sorted from blood, taken in a trial of the OX40 agonist ivuxolimab. In DNA form, the CDR3 reads TGTGCCACCAGCAGAGTCCGCGGGGAGGAGCAGTTCTTC. It encodes CATSRVRGEEQFF.